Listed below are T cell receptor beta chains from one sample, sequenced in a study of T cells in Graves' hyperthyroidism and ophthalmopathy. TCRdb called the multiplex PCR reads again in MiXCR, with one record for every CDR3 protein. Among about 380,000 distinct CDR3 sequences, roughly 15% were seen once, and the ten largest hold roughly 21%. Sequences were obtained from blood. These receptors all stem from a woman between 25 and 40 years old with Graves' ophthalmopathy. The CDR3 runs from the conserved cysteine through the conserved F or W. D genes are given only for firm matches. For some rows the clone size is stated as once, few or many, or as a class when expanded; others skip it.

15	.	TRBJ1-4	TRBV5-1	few	TGCGCCAGCAGCAGGGATTACTCAACTAATGAAAAACTGTTTTTT	CASSRDYSTNEKLFF
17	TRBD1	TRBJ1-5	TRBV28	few	TGTGCCAGCAGGAAACGCGGCTTGGAGGGGGCTCGACAGCCCCAGCATTTT	CASRKRGLEGARQPQHF
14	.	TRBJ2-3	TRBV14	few	TGTGCCAGCAGCCGGACGGCCATCGCAGATACGCAGTATTTT	CASSRTAIADTQYF
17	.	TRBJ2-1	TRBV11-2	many	TGTGCCAGCAGCTCCGCCTTCGGATTAAGCTCCTACAATGAGCAGTTCTTC	CASSSAFGLSSYNEQFF
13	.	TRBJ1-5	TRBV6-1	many	TGTGCCAGCTGTGTCCAGGGCAATCAGCCCCAGCATTTT	CASCVQGNQPQHF
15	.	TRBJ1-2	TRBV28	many	TGTGCCAGCAGAGAGTGGGGGCAAAATAACTATGGCTACACCTTC	CASREWGQNNYGYTF
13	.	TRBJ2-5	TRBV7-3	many	TGTGCCAGCAGTATTTCGGCCTTGGAGACCCAGTACTTC	CASSISALETQYF
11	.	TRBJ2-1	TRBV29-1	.	TGCAGCGTTGTAACTCACAATGAGCAGTTCTTC	CSVVTHNEQFF
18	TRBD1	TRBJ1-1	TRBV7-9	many	TGTGCCAGCAGCCCTCAGGACAGGGCTTGGAGGAGGGACACTGAAGCTTTCTTT	CASSPQDRAWRRDTEAFF
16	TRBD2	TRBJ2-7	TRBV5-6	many	TGTGCCAGCAGCAAACGACTAGCGGGGAGCTATTCCGAGCAGTACTTC	CASSKRLAGSYSEQYF
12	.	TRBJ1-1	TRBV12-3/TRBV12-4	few	TGTGCCAGCAGTTTACAGGTCTCGACGGCTTTCTTT	CASSLQVSTAFF
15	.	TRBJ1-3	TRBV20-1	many	TGCAGTGCTAGAGTCCAGGCAGGCTCTGGAAACACCATATATTTT	CSARVQAGSGNTIYF
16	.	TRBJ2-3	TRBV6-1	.	TGTGCCAGCAGTTATGGTTCGCTCGGGCGCGCAGATACGCAGTATTTT	CASSYGSLGRADTQYF
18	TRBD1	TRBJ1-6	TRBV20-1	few	TGCAGTGCTAGAGTTGGGACAGGGGCAAGGTTTCCGGATTCACCCCTCCACTTT	CSARVGTGARFPDSPLHF
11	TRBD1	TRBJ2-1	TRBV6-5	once	TGTGCCAGCAGTAACCGGGACAGGGAATTCTTC	CASSNRDREFF
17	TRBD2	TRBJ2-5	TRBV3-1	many	TGTGCCAGCAGCTTTAAGAGGCTAGCGGGGGCCCAAGAGACCCAGTACTTC	CASSFKRLAGAQETQYF
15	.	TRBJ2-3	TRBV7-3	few	TGTGCCAGCAGCTTAAACAGCTACTGGTCCCATACGCAGTATTTT	CASSLNSYWSHTQYF
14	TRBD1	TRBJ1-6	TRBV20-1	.	TGCAGTGCTACGCCGGGACAGAATAATTCACCCCTCCACTTT	CSATPGQNNSPLHF
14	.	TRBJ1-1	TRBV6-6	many	TGTGCCAGCAGTTACTATCCCATGAACACTGAAGCTTTCTTT	CASSYYPMNTEAFF
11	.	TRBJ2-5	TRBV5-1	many	TGCGCAGGGCTTGTGAAAGAGACCCAGTACTTC	CAGLVKETQYF
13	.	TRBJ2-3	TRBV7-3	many	TGTGCCAGCAGCCCCTCTGGTGGAGATACGCAGTATTTT	CASSPSGGDTQYF
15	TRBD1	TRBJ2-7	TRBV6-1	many	TGTGCCAGCAGTGAATTTGGGACAGGGCTCTACGAGCAGTACTTC	CASSEFGTGLYEQYF
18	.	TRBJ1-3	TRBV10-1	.	TGCGCCAGCAGTGAGTTTCGCCCACAGGGCCAACGGGGAAACACCATATATTTT	CASSEFRPQGQRGNTIYF
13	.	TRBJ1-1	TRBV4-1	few	TGCGCCAGCAGCCAAGATCCCCCGGATCGAGCTTTCTTT	CASSQDPPDRAFF
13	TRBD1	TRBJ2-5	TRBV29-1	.	TGCAGCGCAGGACAGGGCCCCCAAGAGACCCAGTACTTC	CSAGQGPQETQYF
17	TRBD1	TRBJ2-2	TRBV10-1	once	TGCGCCAGCAGCGACCCGGGACAGGGGAGGAACACCGGGGAGCTGTTTTTT	CASSDPGQGRNTGELFF
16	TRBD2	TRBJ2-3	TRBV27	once	TGTGCCAGCAGGGGGACTAGCGGGGGGGCGGTCGATACGCAGTATTTT	CASRGTSGGAVDTQYF
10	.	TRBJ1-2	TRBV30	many	TGTGCCCTAAAGGAGGGCGGCTACACCTTC	CALKEGGYTF
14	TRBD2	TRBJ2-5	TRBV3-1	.	TGTGCCAGCAGCAGTAGCGGGAGGAGAGAGACCCAGTACTTC	CASSSSGRRETQYF
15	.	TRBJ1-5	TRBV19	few	TGTGCCAGTATACCGACCGGTAGGGGAAATCAGCCCCAGCATTTT	CASIPTGRGNQPQHF
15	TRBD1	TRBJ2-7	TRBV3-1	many	TGTGCCAGCAGCTCCGGGACAGGGGTTTCCTACGAGCAGTACTTC	CASSSGTGVSYEQYF
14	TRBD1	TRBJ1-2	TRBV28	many	TGTGCCAGCAGTTTAGACAGGGCACTAAGGGGCTACACCTTC	CASSLDRALRGYTF
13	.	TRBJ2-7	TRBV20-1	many	TGCAGTGCCCCCGTGTCGGTGGTCTACGAGCAGTACTTC	CSAPVSVVYEQYF
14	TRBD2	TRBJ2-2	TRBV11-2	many	TGTGCCAGCAGCTTGTGGGGGGGGGCCGGGGAGCTGTTTTTT	CASSLWGGAGELFF
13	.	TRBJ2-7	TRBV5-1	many	TGTGCCAGCAGCTTAGATAGGACCTACGAGCAGTACTTC	CASSLDRTYEQYF
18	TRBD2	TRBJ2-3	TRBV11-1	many	TGTGCCAGCAGTCCCGGTCCGGGGGGAACGACTAGCACAGATACGCAGTATTTT	CASSPGPGGTTSTDTQYF